The clone carrying this T cell receptor (beta chain) was picked up a small number of times. This sample stems from a study of shared clonotypes between healthy human individuals. Turning to the study itself: Donor ages ranged 18 to 49 years: a couple of women, a few men.

Only Caucasian adults living in Nashville, Tennessee made up the donor group. This was a deep-level run. Sorted subsets were amplified in replicate PCRs using 200 ng DNA, roughly 30,000 T cell genomes. Some clones are missing from TCRdb's copy, which holds only in-frame ones; the method was immunoSEQ multiplex PCR. Of about 730,000 clones listed, approximately 72% are singletons. The sequenced sample consisted of memory CD4+ T cells sorted from blood. Described subset: CD45RA-negative fraction. The receptor's source is a woman aged 25 to 45 in good health.

CDR3 DNA: TGTGCCAGCAGCTTAAGAGGAACAGATACGCAGTATTTT. It encodes CASSLRGTDTQYF. The chain is built from TRBV5-6 and TRBJ2-3, with D uncertain. Germline CDR1 reads SGHDT; CDR2 reads YYEEEE. This CDR3 contains 13 residues. Trimming removed 2 bases at V and 3 bases at J, with 7 bases between. The full variable domain, rest sourced from reference TRBV5-6 and TRBJ2-3, is DAGVTQSPTHLIKTRGQQVTLRCSPKSGHDTVSWYQQALGQGPQFIFQYYEEEERQRGNFPDRFSGHQFPNYSSELNVNALLLGDSALYLCASSLRGTDTQYFGPGTRLTVL.